Described below is a single TCR beta chain sequence and its context. Its specificity is unknown. Trimming removed 0 bases at V and 4 bases at J, with 7 bases between. This CDR3 has 13 amino acids. Germline V lookup: CDR1 SGDLS, CDR2 YYNGEE. The sample comes from a study of OX40 agonist ivuxolimab in advanced cancers. Study results and limitations: In a subset of nonresponders, normalized T-cell clonal expansion was also low.

Exclusion of a patient followed from autoimmune disease history or systemic immunosuppression. This table comes from immunoSEQ multiplex PCR, and its TCRdb copy is limited to in-frame clones, with some not included. This table holds roughly 71,000 clones, about nine tenths found once. The receptor was isolated from an adult with an advanced solid tumor such as melanoma, head and neck, liver or kidney cancer. The V and J genes are TRBV9 and TRBJ1-1; D gene unclear. The sample in question was CD4+ or CD8+ T cells sorted from blood, obtained in a trial of the OX40 agonist ivuxolimab. CDR3 nucleotide sequence: TGTGCCAGCAGCGTAGCCGTAAGCACTGAAGCTTTCTTT. Protein: CASSVAVSTEAFF.